The clone carrying this TCR beta chain showed up just once. Its antigen remains unknown. The data stem from a study of CD8+CD57+ T cells in acquired aplastic anemia. CDR3 and TCR beta VDJ profiling relied on a genomic DNA template. Using its own MiXCR run on the reads, TCRdb lists one record per CDR3 protein. The sample has 150,000 to 200,000 distinct CDR3 sequences; roughly 65% are singletons. Study-wide results and limits: Patients showed no significant difference from controls in CD8+ Simpson's diversity.

All patients picked for sequencing had shown, by flow cytometry, an expansion of CD8+CD57+ cells. The V gene's germline CDR1 is SEHNR and CDR2 FQNEAQ (reference sequence). The ends were cut back, 5 bases at V and 12 bases at J, with 13 bases in the middle. CDR3 length equals 11 residues. The rearrangement links TRBV7-9 to TRBJ1-1; no clear D. Sequencing was performed on sorted CD4+, CD8+, or CD8+CD57+ T cells (not recorded which) from PBMCs. The receptor was isolated from a human donor with aplastic anemia. The CDR3 protein is CASSRAKVTFF. In DNA form, the CDR3 reads TGTGCCAGCAGCCGAGCGAAGGTAACTTTCTTT.